This T cell receptor (beta chain) was recorded in a study of monozygotic twins with inflammatory bowel disease. Per the germline V gene, CDR1 is DFQATT and CDR2 is SNEGSKA (reference sequence). CDR3 size: 15 residues. TCRdb re-called the 5' RACE reads; every CDR3 protein appears as one record, without DNA. The table for this sample gives under 200,000 distinct CDR3 sequences. The specimen was blood. The TCR comes from a human donor with ulcerative colitis or Crohn's disease, or a healthy co-twin of an affected twin (not recorded which). This chain joins TRBV20-1 and TRBJ2-7; absent DNA, TCRdb's TRBD1 call cannot be checked. CDR3 in amino acids: CSARDRGASTYEQYF.